This TCR beta chain is drawn from a study of T-cell memory formation after mild COVID-19. CDR3 length: 13 residues. Germline values: CDR1 DFQATT, CDR2 SNEGSKA (reference sequence). The V gene end was trimmed by 1 base and the J gene end by 5 bases; junction bases not matched to a gene: 4. From the 5' RACE reads, TCRdb called clonotypes with MiXCR, one entry per CDR3 protein. The sample has a few hundred thousand distinct CDR3 sequences; roughly 15% are singletons. This clonotype was picked up a small number of times. This chain links TRBV20-1 with TRBJ2-7; TRBD1 aligns across 8 bases. The sample comprised PBMCs or a T cell subset sorted from them (not recorded which). This receptor was taken from a man between 18 and 35 years old who had mild COVID-19 (a few samples of this study predate the infection). Cell type and time point are not known. DNA of the CDR3: TGCAGTGCTAGAGTACAGGGGGGCGACGAGCAGTACTTC. Translated, it gives CSARVQGGDEQYF.